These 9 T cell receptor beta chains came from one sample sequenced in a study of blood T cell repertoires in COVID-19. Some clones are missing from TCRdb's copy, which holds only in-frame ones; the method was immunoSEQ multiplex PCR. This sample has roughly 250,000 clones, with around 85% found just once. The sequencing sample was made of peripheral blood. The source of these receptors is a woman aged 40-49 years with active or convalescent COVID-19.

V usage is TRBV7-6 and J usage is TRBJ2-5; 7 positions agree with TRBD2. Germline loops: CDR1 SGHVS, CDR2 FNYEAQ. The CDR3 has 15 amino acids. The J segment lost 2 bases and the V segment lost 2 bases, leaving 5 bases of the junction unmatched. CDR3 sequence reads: CASSLSGEQQETQYF. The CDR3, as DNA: TGTGCCAGCAGCTTAAGCGGGGAGCAGCAAGAGACCCAGTACTTC.

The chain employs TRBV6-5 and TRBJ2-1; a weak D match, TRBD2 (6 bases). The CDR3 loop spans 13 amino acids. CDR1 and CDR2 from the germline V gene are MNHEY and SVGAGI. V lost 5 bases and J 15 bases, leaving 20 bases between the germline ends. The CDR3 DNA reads TGTGCCAGCAGTCAACCTCCGACTAGTTTTCTGTTCTTC. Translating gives CASSQPPTSFLFF.

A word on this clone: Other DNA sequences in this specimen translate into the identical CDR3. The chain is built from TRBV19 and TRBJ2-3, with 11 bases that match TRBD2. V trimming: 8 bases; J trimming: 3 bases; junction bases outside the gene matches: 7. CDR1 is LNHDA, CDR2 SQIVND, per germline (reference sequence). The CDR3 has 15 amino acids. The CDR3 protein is CASSTSGGSTDTQYF. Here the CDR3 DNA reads TGTGCCAGTTCTACTAGCGGGGGCTCTACAGATACGCAGTATTTT.

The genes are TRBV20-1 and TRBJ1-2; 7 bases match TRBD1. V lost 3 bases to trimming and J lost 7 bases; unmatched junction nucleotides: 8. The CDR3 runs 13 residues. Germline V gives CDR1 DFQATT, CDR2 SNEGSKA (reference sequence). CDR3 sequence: CSASPQGGGGYTF. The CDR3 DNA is TGCAGTGCTAGTCCCCAGGGGGGAGGTGGCTACACCTTC.

The CDR3 DNA reads as TGTGCCTGGAGTTCCCCTACAGGGGGACCCTACGAGCAGTACTTC. Translation: CAWSSPTGGPYEQYF. The rearrangement links TRBV30 to TRBJ2-7; 8 bases match TRBD1. With 2 bases clipped from V and 2 bases from J, the junction kept 8 bases outside the gene matches. This CDR3 is 15 amino acids long. CDR1 and CDR2 (germline): GTSNPN, SVGIG (reference sequence).

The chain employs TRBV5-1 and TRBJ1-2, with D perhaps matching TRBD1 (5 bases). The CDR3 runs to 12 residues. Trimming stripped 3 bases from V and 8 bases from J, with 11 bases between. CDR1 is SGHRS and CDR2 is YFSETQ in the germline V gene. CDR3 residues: CASSSGTTGYTF. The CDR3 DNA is TGCGCCAGCAGCTCCGGGACTACCGGCTACACCTTC.

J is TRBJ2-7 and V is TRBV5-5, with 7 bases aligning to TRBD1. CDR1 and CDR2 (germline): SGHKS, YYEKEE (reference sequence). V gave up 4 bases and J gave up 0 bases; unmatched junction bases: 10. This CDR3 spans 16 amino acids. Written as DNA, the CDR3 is TGTGCCAGCAGCGCCTCCGGGACAGCGAGCTCCTACGAGCAGTACTTC. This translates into CASSASGTASSYEQYF.

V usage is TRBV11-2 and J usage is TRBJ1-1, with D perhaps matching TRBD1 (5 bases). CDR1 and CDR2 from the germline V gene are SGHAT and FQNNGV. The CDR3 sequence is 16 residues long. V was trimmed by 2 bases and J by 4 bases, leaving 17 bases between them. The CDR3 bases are TGTGCCAGCAGCTTAAGTCCGGGGACTACTACCACTGAAGCTTTCTTT. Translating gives CASSLSPGTTTTEAFF.

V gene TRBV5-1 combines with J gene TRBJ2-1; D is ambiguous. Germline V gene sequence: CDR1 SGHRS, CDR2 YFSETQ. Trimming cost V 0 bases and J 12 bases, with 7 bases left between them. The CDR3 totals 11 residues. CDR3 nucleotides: TGCGCCAGCAGCTTGGGGGCAGGGCAGTTCTTC. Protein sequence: CASSLGAGQFF.